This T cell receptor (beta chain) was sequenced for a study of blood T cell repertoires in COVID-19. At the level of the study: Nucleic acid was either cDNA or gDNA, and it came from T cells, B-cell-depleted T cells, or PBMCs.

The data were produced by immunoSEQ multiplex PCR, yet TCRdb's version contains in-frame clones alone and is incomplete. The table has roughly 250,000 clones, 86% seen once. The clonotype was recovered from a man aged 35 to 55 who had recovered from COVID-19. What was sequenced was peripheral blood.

CDR3 coding DNA: TGTGCCAGCAGTGCCCTGGGGGGTTTAGCCAAAAACATTCAGTACTTC. It specifies CASSALGGLAKNIQYF. The chain combines TRBV6-1 with TRBJ2-4; a possible D gene is TRBD2 (6 bases). There are 16 residues in the CDR3. Trimming left V 4 bases short and J 0 bases short, with 13 bases between. CDR1 is MNHNS and CDR2 is SASEGT in the germline V gene.